In this sample, the clone carrying this T cell receptor (beta chain) turned up once. The treatment: roughly 19 received Ad26.COV2.S at low or high dose, single or two shots; 5 received placebo; per-sample allocation not given. Sampling was performed 63 days after the first vaccine or placebo injection. Clones were sequenced by immunoSEQ multiplex PCR, and TCRdb holds only the in-frame ones, with some missing. The sample contains under 400,000 clones, around 87% of which appear only once. These data belong to a study of Ad26.COV2.S vaccination and SARS-CoV-2 variants. Study context: In the study, Ad26.COV2.S was injected intramuscularly once, or twice 56 days apart.

V gave up 0 bases and J gave up 3 bases, with 9 bases separating them. The CDR3 consists of 15 residues. Per the germline V gene, CDR1 is LGHNT and CDR2 is FRNRAP. The chain joins TRBV12-5 to TRBJ1-5; a possible D gene is TRBD1 (6 bases). Here the sequenced sample was peripheral blood, taken in a trial of Ad26.COV2.S vaccine versus placebo. The origin of this receptor is a person between 18 and 60 years old who received the Ad26.COV2.S COVID-19 vaccine or a placebo. The CDR3: CASGLVQGLNQPQHF. DNA of the CDR3: TGTGCTAGTGGTTTGGTACAGGGCCTCAATCAGCCCCAGCATTTT.